This T cell receptor (beta chain) is drawn from a study of T cell clonality in common variable immunodeficiency. Both groups were predominantly of Caucasian heritage. The CDR3 has 16 amino acids. From germline, CDR1 is MDHEN and CDR2 SYDVKM. V lost 2 bases, J lost 2 bases, and 3 bases stayed unmatched. This clone was seen repeatedly, ten times or more. Its antigen remains unknown. The read ends 3 residues early relative to the CDR3; the germline J gene fills the gap. CVID and control samples used equivalent genomic DNA input. The table came from immunoSEQ multiplex PCR; TCRdb's copy has only in-frame clones and leaves some out. The table lists about 59,000 clones, no singletons, with approximately 0.84% in the top ten. Overall study findings and caveats: CVID subjects shared fewer TCRbeta clones than healthy controls did.

This sequence joins TRBV28 and TRBJ1-6, with 7 bases that match TRBD1. The material sequenced was peripheral blood mononuclear cells. The sequence was obtained from a person aged 18-70 years in good health. CDR3 DNA, as far as it was read: TGTGCCAGCAGTTTAACAGGGGCTACCTATAATTCACCC. This codes for CASSLTGATYNSP. The entire CDR3 protein reads CASSLTGATYNSPLHF.